This T cell receptor beta chain was observed in a study of synovial regulatory T cells in juvenile arthritis. General observations from the study: Largely private between patients, iaTreg TCR repertoires showed partial overlap with synovial Teff and blood CPL repertoires. Synovial Tregs shared more CDR3 sequences with iaTregs than other blood Tregs. Blood Treg cells that were inflammation-associated showed lower TCR diversity than other blood Treg cells.

The CDR3 is made up of 17 amino acids. Only the protein is on record. Germline V CDR1 and CDR2: SGHKS, YYEKEE (reference sequence). HLA-DR+ Treg cells made up the iaTreg subset. Roughly 11-patient cohort: some 11 active juvenile idiopathic arthritis patients, 3 polyarticular, 8 oligoarticular. This clone is classed as medium-sized by frequency. Its antigen is currently unknown. Assay: immunoSEQ multiplex PCR; the TCRdb copy retains only in-frame clones and omits some. In total, the table holds several hundred clones. V gene TRBV5-5 combines with J gene TRBJ2-1; the D call from TCRdb, TRBD1, cannot be confirmed without DNA. The receptor comes from a donor aged 2 to 35 with juvenile idiopathic arthritis. The sample consisted of Treg cells from blood. Subset given: HLA-DR+ inflammation-associated blood Treg cells. This CDR3 reads CASSLAGAGGNYYEQFF.